The text below deals with one T cell receptor (beta chain). Authors' processing steps: Amplification of reference gene primers provided the estimated nucleated cell counts. Method: immunoSEQ multiplex PCR; TCRdb's copy keeps in-frame clones and lacks some. D and trimming were read from the DNA, whereas the V and J calls and clone size are those reported in that table. The sample yields under 200,000 clones, 65% to 85% seen once. This record belongs to a study of blood T cell repertoires in COVID-19. Study background: T cells, B-cell-depleted T cells, or PBMCs supplied cDNA or gDNA.

Per the germline V gene, CDR1 is MNHEY and CDR2 is SVGAGI. The CDR3 is made up of 15 amino acids. Trimming pared 8 bases from V and 0 bases from J, leaving 11 bases between. The material sequenced was peripheral blood. The chain carries TRBV6-5 and TRBJ2-6, with a possible D match to TRBD2 (7 bases). The receptor was isolated from a woman aged 60 to 75 with acute or convalescent COVID-19. DNA of the CDR3: TGTGCCAGCGGGGGGGGGCTCTCTGGGGCCAACGTCCTGACTTTC. It yields the protein CASGGGLSGANVLTF.